This TCR beta chain came from a study of shared clonotypes between healthy human individuals. Study observations and caveats: Incompleteness in sorted-subset sequencing, despite large depth, was shown by rarefaction.

Sequencing was performed with immunoSEQ multiplex PCR; in TCRdb, only in-frame clones are kept and a portion is missing. The data contain 1,500,000 or so clones, around 98.5% of them singletons. Adult donors, all healthy and HIV-negative, had no recent acute infections or vaccinations. With 6 bases clipped from V and 7 bases from J, the junction kept 7 bases outside the gene matches. Germline loops: CDR1 SGHNT, CDR2 YYREEE (reference sequence). The CDR3 is 13 residues long. Regarding this clone: Its specificity is not known.

This clonotype was obtained from a man aged 30 to 45 in good health. The chain recombines TRBV5-4 with TRBJ2-1, with 7 bases matching TRBD1. The specimen sequenced was naive CD4+ T cells sorted from blood. Documented subset: CD45RA+ positively selected. The chain's CDR3 is CASTSQGRNEQFF. The CDR3 DNA is TGTGCCAGCACATCACAGGGGCGTAATGAGCAGTTCTTC.